A single sample gave rise to the 31 T cell receptor beta chains below, sequenced in a study of post-analysis software for immune sequencing data. The study, taken as a whole, reports: When patients were compared with controls, five TRBV segments were more frequent, TRBV5-6, TRBV5-1 and TRBV20-1 among them.

Which antigens these TCRs recognize remains unknown. Incorporated into the TCR beta cDNA libraries were unique molecular identifiers, which served to reduce PCR and sequencing biases. MiXCR, applied by TCRdb to the PCR reads, yields one record per CDR3 protein. Among about 770,000 distinct CDR3 sequences listed, approximately 44% were seen once. The sample comprised blood. The receptor set was obtained from a girl between 5 and 17 years old with multiple sclerosis.

The sample holds a few counts of this clonotype. The V call is TRBV29-1, the J call TRBJ2-3; TRBD1 aligns across 7 bases. CDR3 size: 12 residues. J lost 3 bases, V lost 5 bases, and 2 bases had no gene match. CDR1 SQVTM and CDR2 ANQGSEA come from the germline V gene. CDR3: CSVWDRTDTQYF. The CDR3, as DNA: TGCAGCGTTTGGGACAGAACAGATACGCAGTATTTT.

This clonotype was found a few times. This chain uses TRBV27 with TRBJ2-5; 10 nucleotides align to TRBD2. J lost 13 bases, V lost 6 bases, and 14 bases had no gene match. CDR1 is MNHEY and CDR2 is SMNVEV in the germline V gene (reference sequence). The CDR3 has 14 amino acids. The CDR3 reads CASRSMETSGRLYF. In nucleotides, the CDR3 is TGTGCCAGCAGGTCCATGGAGACTAGCGGGCGCCTGTACTTC.

This rearrangement joins TRBV9 to TRBJ2-1; 7 bases line up with TRBD2. The CDR3 consists of 13 residues. V dropped 2 bases and J dropped 8; count of bases not matched to a gene: 4. CDR1 and CDR2 from the germline V gene are SGDLS and YYNGEE. CDR3: CASSVGLVYEQFF. In nucleotides, the CDR3 is TGTGCCAGCAGCGTTGGACTAGTGTATGAGCAGTTCTTC.

The gene calls are TRBV20-1 and TRBJ2-7, with 10 bases fitting TRBD2. The CDR3 spans 14 residues. Per the germline V gene, CDR1 is DFQATT and CDR2 is SNEGSKA (reference sequence). Trimming removed 3 bases from V and 2 bases from J; junction bases left unmatched: 4. The CDR3 is CSASSGTSAYEQYF. Written as DNA, the CDR3 is TGCAGTGCTAGTAGCGGGACTAGCGCCTACGAGCAGTACTTC.

The rearrangement uses TRBV5-1 and TRBJ2-1, with a possible D match to TRBD2 (5 bases). The germline V gene has CDR1 SGHRS and CDR2 YFSETQ. The V end lost 0 bases, the J end lost 0 bases, and 10 bases lay between the germline ends. This CDR3 contains 16 residues. The CDR3 protein is CASSLEVGSSYNEQFF. CDR3 nucleotides: TGCGCCAGCAGCTTGGAGGTAGGGAGCTCCTACAATGAGCAGTTCTTC.

The chain is built from TRBV5-6 and TRBJ1-1, with 7 bases lining up with TRBD1. The CDR3 has 17 amino acids. Germline values: CDR1 SGHDT, CDR2 YYEEEE. The trim removed 0 bases at V and 0 bases at J, leaving 8 bases unmatched. CDR3 protein: CASSLGGQHSVNTEAFF. CDR3 in DNA: TGTGCCAGCAGCTTGGGGGGACAGCATAGTGTGAACACTGAAGCTTTCTTT.

The chain employs TRBV2 and TRBJ2-7; D could derive from TRBD1 or TRBD2 (5 bases each). Trimming stripped 10 bases from V and 7 bases from J, with 20 bases between. Germline CDR1 reads SNHLY; CDR2 reads FYNNEI. The length of the CDR3 is 13 residues. The CDR3 region has the DNA TGTGCCACAAGGGGACCGGACTGGGGGGAGCAGTACTTC. Translation gives CATRGPDWGEQYF.

This clonotype was observed a few times. The rearrangement links TRBV15 to TRBJ1-1, with TRBD1 identical over 7 bases. Trimming cost V 2 bases and J 2 bases; bases outside gene matches: 8. Germline V CDR1 and CDR2: LNHNV, YYDKDF (reference sequence). This CDR3 is built from 16 residues. CDR3 DNA sequence: TGTGCCACCAGCAGACCCAACGGGACAGCTAACACTGAAGCTTTCTTT. Translation gives CATSRPNGTANTEAFF.

The genes are TRBV28 and TRBJ1-5; 7 bases line up with TRBD1. This CDR3 contains 17 residues. Germline CDR1 MDHEN, CDR2 SYDVKM. V shed 9 bases, J shed 2 bases, and the junction held 16 bases outside the gene matches. The CDR3 nucleotides are TGTGCCAGTGGAAGAGACAGGGATGGGATCGGCAATCAGCCCCAGCATTTT. Translation: CASGRDRDGIGNQPQHF. The full variable domain, its missing parts supplied by reference TRBV28 and TRBJ1-5, is DVKVTQSSRYLVKRTGEKVFLECVQDMDHENMFWYRQDPGLGLRLIYFSYDVKMKEKGDIPEGYSVSREKKERFSLILESASTNQTSMYLCASGRDRDGIGNQPQHFGDGTRLSIL.

The chain combines TRBV7-9 with TRBJ2-3, with a possible D match to TRBD2 (6 bases). CDR1 is SEHNR, CDR2 FQNEAQ, per germline (reference sequence). The CDR3 covers 16 residues. Trimming took off 4 bases at V and 6 bases at J, with 20 bases between the two ends. The CDR3 sequence: CASSSLGRDPVDTQYF. The DNA of the CDR3 is TGTGCCAGCAGCTCCCTTGGGCGGGACCCCGTCGATACGCAGTATTTT.

This clonotype was counted a few times. V usage is TRBV10-3 and J usage is TRBJ2-1, with TRBD2 matching 10 bases. The CDR3 sequence is 13 residues long. Germline loops: CDR1 ENHRY, CDR2 SYGVKD. With V trimmed by 7 bases and J by 9 bases, 6 bases remained unmatched. The CDR3 region is CAITASGSSEQFF. DNA for the CDR3: TGTGCCATCACCGCTAGCGGGAGTAGTGAGCAGTTCTTC.

This clonotype was counted at least ten times. J is TRBJ2-7 and V is TRBV12-3 or TRBV12-4; the D is unclear. Trimming pared 3 bases from V and 3 bases from J, leaving 3 bases between. The CDR3 loop spans 11 amino acids. Here the CDR3 DNA reads TGTGCCAGCAGTTTTGGCTACGAGCAGTACTTC. Translated: CASSFGYEQYF.

This clonotype was counted a few times. V usage is TRBV6-5 and J usage is TRBJ2-5; 9 bases are shared with TRBD1. V gave up 4 bases and J gave up 5 bases; unmatched junction bases: 5. The germline CDR1 and CDR2 sequences are MNHEY and SVGAGI. The CDR3 length is 14 residues. CDR3 coding DNA: TGTGCCAGCAGTTTGACAGGGGGTTGGGAGACCCAGTACTTC. This gives the protein CASSLTGGWETQYF.

V is TRBV7-2 and J is TRBJ1-5; D is unclear. Per the germline V gene, CDR1 is SGHTA and CDR2 is FQGNSA. Deletions cut 5 bases from V and 5 bases from J, with 10 bases between. The CDR3 covers 13 residues. CDR3 region: CASSPVGHQPQHF. The DNA of the CDR3 is TGTGCCAGCAGCCCAGTCGGGCATCAGCCCCAGCATTTT. The full variable domain, with the rest looked up from reference TRBV7-2 and TRBJ1-5, is GAGVSQSPSNKVTEKGKDVELRCDPISGHTALYWYRQSLGQGLEFLIYFQGNSAPDKSGLPSDRFSAERTGGSVSTLTIQRTQQEDSAVYLCASSPVGHQPQHFGDGTRLSIL.

The gene calls are TRBV12-3 or TRBV12-4 and TRBJ2-1, with TRBD2 identical over 15 bases. The CDR3 consists of 20 residues. The trim removed 5 bases at V and 0 bases at J, leaving 11 bases unmatched. Here the CDR3 reads CASSASGLAGGRRSYNEQFF. In DNA form, the CDR3 reads TGTGCCAGCAGTGCGAGTGGACTAGCGGGAGGGCGTCGCTCCTACAATGAGCAGTTCTTC.

The gene calls are TRBV27 and TRBJ2-1, with D uncertain. This CDR3 comprises 11 residues. Germline CDR1 and CDR2: MNHEY and SMNVEV (reference sequence). The V end lost 5 bases, the J end lost 6 bases, and 5 bases lay between the germline ends. The CDR3 nucleotides read TGTGCCAGCAGTGACTTCAATGAGCAGTTCTTC. Protein product: CASSDFNEQFF.

Many counts were recorded for this clonotype. This chain links TRBV10-3 with TRBJ2-5, with 12 bases lining up with TRBD2. V was clipped by 10 bases and J by 4 bases; unmatched bases: 13. The CDR3 covers 16 residues. Germline V gene lookup returns CDR1 ENHRY and CDR2 SYGVKD. CDR3 sequence reads: CATRLAGGPLGETQYF. CDR3 nucleotide sequence: TGTGCCACCCGTCTAGCGGGAGGGCCGTTAGGAGAGACCCAGTACTTC.

The genes are TRBV27 and TRBJ1-1; a possible D gene is TRBD1 (5 bases). V lost 6 bases and J 5 bases, leaving 16 bases between the germline ends. The CDR3 extends over 14 amino acids. Per the germline V gene, CDR1 is MNHEY and CDR2 is SMNVEV (reference sequence). CDR3 sequence reads: CASRAGGGRTEAFF. The DNA for the CDR3 is TGTGCCAGCAGGGCCGGGGGGGGACGGACTGAAGCTTTCTTT.

This clonotype has a handful of counts. This chain uses TRBV18 with TRBJ2-1, with D possibly being TRBD1 or TRBD2 (5 bases each). The CDR3 has 15 amino acids. V lost 5 bases to trimming and J lost 6 bases, with 17 bases between them. Germline assignment: CDR1 KGHSH and CDR2 LQKENI. Here the CDR3 DNA reads TGTGCCAGCTCATCCGGGACCGTCGTCTTCAATGAGCAGTTCTTC. This encodes CASSSGTVVFNEQFF. Full variable domain (missing parts from reference TRBV18 and TRBJ2-1): NAGVMQNPRHLVRRRGQEARLRCSPMKGHSHVYWYRQLPEEGLKFMVYLQKENIIDESGMPKERFSAEFPKEGPSILRIQQVVRGDSAAYFCASSSGTVVFNEQFFGPGTRLTVL.

This clonotype was counted once. This rearrangement joins TRBV25-1 to TRBJ2-4, with a weak D call TRBD2 (5 bases). This CDR3 spans 17 amino acids. V was cut by 3 bases and J by 13 bases, with 28 bases left in between. The germline V gene encodes CDR1 MGHDK and CDR2 SYGVNS. CDR3 loop: CASSDLGSGNQLEVQYF. The CDR3 DNA reads TGTGCCAGCAGTGACTTGGGTTCCGGGAACCAGTTGGAGGTGCAGTACTTC.

This clonotype was observed a handful of times. V is TRBV20-1 and J is TRBJ2-1; tentatively, D is TRBD1 (5 bases). This CDR3 spans 16 amino acids. Germline CDR1 and CDR2: DFQATT and SNEGSKA (reference sequence). V lost 1 base and J lost 5, with 18 bases in between. The CDR3 spells CSARVGARRGNNEQFF. The CDR3 nucleotides are TGCAGTGCTAGAGTTGGGGCCCGTAGGGGAAACAATGAGCAGTTCTTC.

This clonotype was seen repeatedly, ten times or more. The chain is built from TRBV12-3 or TRBV12-4 and TRBJ1-5; D not resolved. With 6 bases removed from V and 5 bases from J, the gap between germline ends came to 11 bases. The CDR3 extends over 13 amino acids. CDR3 amino acids: CASSLGGDQPQHF. CDR3 bases: TGTGCCAGCAGCCTGGGTGGCGATCAGCCCCAGCATTTT.

In DNA form, the CDR3 reads TGTGCCACCAGCAGAGATTTACCGGGACCCTCCTACGAGCAGTACTTC. Amino acid sequence: CATSRDLPGPSYEQYF. The V call is TRBV15, the J call TRBJ2-7; perhaps D is TRBD1 or TRBD2 (5 bases each). Trimming shortened V by 0 bases and J by 0 bases, and 12 bases separated the two germline ends. Germline V gives CDR1 LNHNV, CDR2 YYDKDF (reference sequence). The CDR3 is made up of 16 amino acids.

This clonotype has more than one count but fewer than ten. The germline gene is not matched at one end of the junction; a read error may be the cause. The rearrangement links TRBV30 to TRBJ2-5; D is ambiguous. Germline CDR1 and CDR2: GTSNPN and SVGIG (reference sequence). The CDR3 has 13 amino acids. The CDR3 protein is CARSVRNQETQYF. In DNA form, the CDR3 reads TGTGCCCGGAGTGTACGGAACCAAGAGACCCAGTACTTC.

The sample holds a few counts of this clonotype. The rearrangement links TRBV7-9 to TRBJ2-5; the D gene could be TRBD1 or TRBD2 (5 bases each). The DNA end is more similar to TRBJ2-7, so the J call may be wrong. CDR3 length: 14 amino acids. Germline CDR1 reads SEHNR; CDR2 reads FQNEAQ (reference sequence). This CDR3 reads CASSPPGRDYEQYF. The CDR3, as DNA: TGTGCCAGCAGCCCTCCGGGACGGGACTACGAGCAGTACTTC.

This clonotype was counted a few times. The chain couples TRBV2 to TRBJ2-1; D possibly corresponds to TRBD2 (5 bases). Trimming removed 6 bases from V and 0 bases from J, with 12 bases in between. The CDR3 contains 15 residues. In germline, CDR1 is SNHLY, CDR2 FYNNEI. CDR3 DNA sequence: TGTGCCAGCAGCTTTAGCGAGAGCTCCTACAATGAGCAGTTCTTC. Amino acid sequence: CASSFSESSYNEQFF.

The chain joins TRBV6-5 to TRBJ2-1; 9 positions agree with TRBD2. Germline-derived CDR1 and CDR2 are MNHEY and SVGAGI. The CDR3 contains 15 residues. V dropped 4 bases and J dropped 9; count of bases not matched to a gene: 10. The CDR3 loop reads CASSSQRGAHTEQFF. CDR3 DNA sequence: TGTGCCAGCAGTTCCCAGCGGGGGGCCCACACTGAGCAGTTCTTC.

The chain carries TRBV7-9 and TRBJ2-7, with 7 positions matching TRBD1. V dropped 5 bases and J dropped 3; count of bases not matched to a gene: 7. The length of the CDR3 is 14 residues. Germline CDR1 reads SEHNR; CDR2 reads FQNEAQ (reference sequence). This CDR3 is CASSPTWDSYEQYF. CDR3 DNA: TGTGCCAGCAGCCCCACCTGGGACAGCTACGAGCAGTACTTC.

This clonotype was observed a handful of times. The J gene is TRBJ2-3, the V gene TRBV7-6, with unresolved D. Trimming took off 1 base at V and 5 bases at J, with 13 bases between the two ends. Germline values: CDR1 SGHVS, CDR2 FNYEAQ. This CDR3 has 15 amino acids. The CDR3 protein is CASSLGSSSGDTQYF. The DNA for the CDR3 is TGTGCCAGCAGCTTAGGGTCCTCCTCGGGAGATACGCAGTATTTT.

This clonotype was detected a few times. This sequence joins TRBV5-1 and TRBJ2-1; D ambiguous. V was trimmed by 1 base and J by 2 bases, leaving 13 bases between them. The germline V gene has CDR1 SGHRS and CDR2 YFSETQ. The CDR3 sequence is 16 residues long. CDR3 nucleotide sequence: TGCGCCAGCAGCTTGACAGTGGCCCCGGCCTACAATGAGCAGTTCTTC. Amino acid sequence: CASSLTVAPAYNEQFF.

The chain uses TRBV10-3 and TRBJ2-5, with D possibly matching TRBD2 (5 bases). This CDR3 is 15 amino acids long. Trimming cost V 2 bases and J 4 bases, with 14 bases left between them. Germline V gene data show CDR1 as ENHRY and CDR2 as SYGVKD. The CDR3 spells CAISETVGIAETQYF. CDR3 in DNA: TGTGCCATCAGTGAGACGGTCGGGATAGCAGAGACCCAGTACTTC.